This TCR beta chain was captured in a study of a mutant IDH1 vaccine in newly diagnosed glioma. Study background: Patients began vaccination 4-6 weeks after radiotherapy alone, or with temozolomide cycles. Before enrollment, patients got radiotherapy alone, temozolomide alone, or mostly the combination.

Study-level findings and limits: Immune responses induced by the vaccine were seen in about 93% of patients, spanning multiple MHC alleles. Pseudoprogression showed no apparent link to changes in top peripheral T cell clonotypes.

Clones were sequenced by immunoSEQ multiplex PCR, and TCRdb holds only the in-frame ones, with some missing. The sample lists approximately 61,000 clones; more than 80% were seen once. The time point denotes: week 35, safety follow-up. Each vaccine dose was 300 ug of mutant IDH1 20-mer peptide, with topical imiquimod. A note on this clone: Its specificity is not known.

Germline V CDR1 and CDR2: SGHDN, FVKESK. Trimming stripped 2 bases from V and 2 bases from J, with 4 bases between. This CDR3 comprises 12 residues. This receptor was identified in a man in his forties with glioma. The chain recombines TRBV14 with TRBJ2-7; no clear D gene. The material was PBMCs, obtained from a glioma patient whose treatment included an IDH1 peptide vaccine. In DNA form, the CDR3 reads TGTGCCAGCAGCCAATTAACCTACGAGCAGTACTTC. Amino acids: CASSQLTYEQYF.